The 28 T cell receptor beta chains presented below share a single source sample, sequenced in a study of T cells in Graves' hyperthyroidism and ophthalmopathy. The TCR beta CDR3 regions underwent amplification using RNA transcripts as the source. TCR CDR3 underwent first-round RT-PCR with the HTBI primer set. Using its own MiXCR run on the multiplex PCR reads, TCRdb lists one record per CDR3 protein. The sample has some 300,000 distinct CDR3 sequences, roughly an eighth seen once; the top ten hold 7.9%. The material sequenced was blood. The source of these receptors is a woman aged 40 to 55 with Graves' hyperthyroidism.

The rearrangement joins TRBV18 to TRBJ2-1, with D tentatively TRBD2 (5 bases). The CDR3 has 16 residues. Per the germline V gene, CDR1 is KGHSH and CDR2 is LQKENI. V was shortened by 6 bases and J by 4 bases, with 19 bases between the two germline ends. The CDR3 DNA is TGTGCCAGCTCCCTAGCTAGCAGCACCTTTTACAATGAGCAGTTCTTC. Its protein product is CASSLASSTFYNEQFF.

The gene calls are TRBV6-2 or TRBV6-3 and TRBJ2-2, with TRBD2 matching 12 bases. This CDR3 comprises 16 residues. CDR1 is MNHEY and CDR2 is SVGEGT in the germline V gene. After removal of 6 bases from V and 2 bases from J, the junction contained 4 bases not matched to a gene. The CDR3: CASRPGLAGNTGELFF. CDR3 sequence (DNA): TGTGCCAGCAGGCCCGGACTAGCGGGAAACACCGGGGAGCTGTTTTTT.

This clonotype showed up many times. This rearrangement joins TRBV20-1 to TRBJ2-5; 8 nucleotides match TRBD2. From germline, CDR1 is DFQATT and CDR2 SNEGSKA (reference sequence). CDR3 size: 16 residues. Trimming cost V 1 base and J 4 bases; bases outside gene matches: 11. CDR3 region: CSARVQRESSTETQYF. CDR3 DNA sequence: TGCAGTGCTAGAGTCCAGCGGGAGTCCTCGACAGAGACCCAGTACTTC.

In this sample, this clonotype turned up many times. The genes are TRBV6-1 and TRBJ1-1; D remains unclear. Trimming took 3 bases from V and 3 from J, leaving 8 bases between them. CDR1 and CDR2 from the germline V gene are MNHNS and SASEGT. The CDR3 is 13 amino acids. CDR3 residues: CASSDQGYTEAFF. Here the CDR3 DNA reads TGTGCCAGCAGTGATCAAGGTTACACTGAAGCTTTCTTT.

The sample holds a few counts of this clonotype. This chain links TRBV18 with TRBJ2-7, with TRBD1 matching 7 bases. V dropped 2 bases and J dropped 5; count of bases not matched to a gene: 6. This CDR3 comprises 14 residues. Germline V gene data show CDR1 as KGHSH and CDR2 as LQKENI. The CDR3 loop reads CASSPWGQKDEQYF. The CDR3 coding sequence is TGTGCCAGCTCACCATGGGGACAGAAAGACGAGCAGTACTTC. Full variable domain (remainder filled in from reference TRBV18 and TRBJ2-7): NAGVMQNPRHLVRRRGQEARLRCSPMKGHSHVYWYRQLPEEGLKFMVYLQKENIIDESGMPKERFSAEFPKEGPSILRIQQVVRGDSAAYFCASSPWGQKDEQYFGPGTRLTVT.

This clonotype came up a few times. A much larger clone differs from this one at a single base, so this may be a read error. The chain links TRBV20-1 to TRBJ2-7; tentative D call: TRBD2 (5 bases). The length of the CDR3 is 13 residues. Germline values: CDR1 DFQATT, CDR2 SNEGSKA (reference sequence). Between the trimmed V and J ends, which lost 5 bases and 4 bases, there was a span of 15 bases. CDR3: CSAGPKGGYEQYF. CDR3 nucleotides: TGCAGTGCTGGCCCCAAAGGCGGGTACGAGCAGTACTTC.

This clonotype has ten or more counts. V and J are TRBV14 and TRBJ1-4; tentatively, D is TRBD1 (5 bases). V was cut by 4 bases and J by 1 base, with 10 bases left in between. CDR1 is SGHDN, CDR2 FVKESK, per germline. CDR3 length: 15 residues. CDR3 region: CASSLLGGTNEKLFF. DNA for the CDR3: TGTGCCAGCAGCCTCCTCGGGGGAACTAATGAAAAACTGTTTTTT.

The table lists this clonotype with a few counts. CDR3: CASSLLGSATNEKLFF. CDR3 bases: TGTGCCAGCAGCTTGTTGGGTTCGGCAACTAATGAAAAACTGTTTTTT. The gene calls are TRBV5-5 and TRBJ1-4; D gene ambiguous. CDR3 length: 16 residues. The V gene's germline CDR1 is SGHKS and CDR2 YYEKEE (reference sequence). V lost 1 base, J lost 0 bases, and 10 bases lay in between.

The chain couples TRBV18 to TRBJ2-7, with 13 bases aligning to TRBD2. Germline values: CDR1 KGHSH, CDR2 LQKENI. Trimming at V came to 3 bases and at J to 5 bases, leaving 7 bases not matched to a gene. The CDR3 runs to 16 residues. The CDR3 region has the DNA TGTGCCAGCTCACCCGGACTAGCGGGAGTGGTCAACGAGCAGTACTTC. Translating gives CASSPGLAGVVNEQYF. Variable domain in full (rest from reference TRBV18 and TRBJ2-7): NAGVMQNPRHLVRRRGQEARLRCSPMKGHSHVYWYRQLPEEGLKFMVYLQKENIIDESGMPKERFSAEFPKEGPSILRIQQVVRGDSAAYFCASSPGLAGVVNEQYFGPGTRLTVT.

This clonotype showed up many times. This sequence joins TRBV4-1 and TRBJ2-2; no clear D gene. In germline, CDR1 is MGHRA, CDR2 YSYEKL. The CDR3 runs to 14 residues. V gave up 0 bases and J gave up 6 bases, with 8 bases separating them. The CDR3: CASSQDRASGELFF. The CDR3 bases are TGCGCCAGCAGCCAAGATAGGGCCTCCGGGGAGCTGTTTTTT.

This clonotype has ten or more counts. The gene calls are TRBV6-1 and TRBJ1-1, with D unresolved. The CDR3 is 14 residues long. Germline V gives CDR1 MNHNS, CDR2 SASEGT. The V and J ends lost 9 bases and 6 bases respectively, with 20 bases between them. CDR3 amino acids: CASLTGRVSAEAFF. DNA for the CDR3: TGTGCCAGTTTGACTGGGAGGGTGTCCGCTGAAGCTTTCTTT.

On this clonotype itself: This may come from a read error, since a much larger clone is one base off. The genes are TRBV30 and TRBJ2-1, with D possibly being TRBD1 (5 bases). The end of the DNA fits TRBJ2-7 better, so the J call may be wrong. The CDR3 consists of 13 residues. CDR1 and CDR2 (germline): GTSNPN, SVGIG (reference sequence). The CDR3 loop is CAWRLAGRNEQYF. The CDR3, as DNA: TGTGCCTGGAGATTGGCAGGGCGCAATGAGCAGTACTTC.

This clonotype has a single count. The CDR3 region is CASSPTPGTGNYEQYF. The CDR3 DNA follows: TGTGCCAGCAGCCCAACACCCGGGACAGGGAACTACGAGCAGTACTTC. This chain connects TRBV5-5 to TRBJ2-7, with TRBD1 matching over 9 bases. The J segment lost 3 bases and the V segment lost 4 bases, leaving 11 bases of the junction unmatched. Germline lookup yields CDR1 SGHKS and CDR2 YYEKEE (reference sequence). This CDR3 has 16 residues.

The CDR3 DNA is TGCGCCAGCAGCCCGGGGACGGGCGGGGCGACAGATACGCAGTATTTT. Its protein is CASSPGTGGATDTQYF. V and J are TRBV5-1 and TRBJ2-3; TRBD2 might be the D (6 bases). V lost 4 bases, J lost 3 bases, and 18 bases lay in between. Germline CDR1 reads SGHRS; CDR2 reads YFSETQ. This CDR3 comprises 16 residues.

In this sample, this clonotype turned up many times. The CDR3 region has the DNA TGCAGTGCTGCCGACAGGGGATACGAGCAGTACTTC. This encodes CSAADRGYEQYF. V usage is TRBV20-1 and J usage is TRBJ2-7; 8 bases are shared with TRBD1. V lost 5 bases, J lost 4 bases, and 4 bases stayed unmatched. The CDR3 spans 12 residues. The germline V gene encodes CDR1 DFQATT and CDR2 SNEGSKA (reference sequence).

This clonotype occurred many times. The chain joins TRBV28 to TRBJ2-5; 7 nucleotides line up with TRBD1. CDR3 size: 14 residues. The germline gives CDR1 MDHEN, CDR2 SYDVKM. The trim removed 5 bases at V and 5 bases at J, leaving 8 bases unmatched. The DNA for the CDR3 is TGTGCCAGCAGTCGACAGGGTCTAAGGGAGACCCAGTACTTC. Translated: CASSRQGLRETQYF. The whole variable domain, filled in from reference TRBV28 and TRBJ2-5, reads DVKVTQSSRYLVKRTGEKVFLECVQDMDHENMFWYRQDPGLGLRLIYFSYDVKMKEKGDIPEGYSVSREKKERFSLILESASTNQTSMYLCASSRQGLRETQYFGPGTRLLVL.

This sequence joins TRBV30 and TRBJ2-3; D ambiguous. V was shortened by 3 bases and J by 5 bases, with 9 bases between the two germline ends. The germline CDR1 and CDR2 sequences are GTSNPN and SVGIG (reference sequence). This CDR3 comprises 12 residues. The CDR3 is CAWSRIGDTQYF. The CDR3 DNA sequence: TGTGCCTGGAGCCGAATCGGAGATACGCAGTATTTT.

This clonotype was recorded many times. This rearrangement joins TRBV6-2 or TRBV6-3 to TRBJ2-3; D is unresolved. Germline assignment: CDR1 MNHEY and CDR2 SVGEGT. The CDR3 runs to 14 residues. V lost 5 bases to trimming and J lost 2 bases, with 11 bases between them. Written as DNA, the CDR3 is TGTGCCAGCAGTCGCGGCTCCTTCACAGATACGCAGTATTTT. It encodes CASSRGSFTDTQYF.

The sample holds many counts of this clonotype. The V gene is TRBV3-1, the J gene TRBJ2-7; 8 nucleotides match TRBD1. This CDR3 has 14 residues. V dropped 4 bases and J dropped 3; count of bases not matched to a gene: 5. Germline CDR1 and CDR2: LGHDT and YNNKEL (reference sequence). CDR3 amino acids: CASSRDRRYYEQYF. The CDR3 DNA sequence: TGTGCCAGCAGCCGGGACAGGCGATACTACGAGCAGTACTTC.

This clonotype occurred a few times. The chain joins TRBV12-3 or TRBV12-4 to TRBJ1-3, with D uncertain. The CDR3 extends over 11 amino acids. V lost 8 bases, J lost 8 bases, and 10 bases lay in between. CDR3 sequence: CASSTGHTIYF. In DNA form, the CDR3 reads TGTGCCAGCTCTACCGGCCACACCATATATTTT.

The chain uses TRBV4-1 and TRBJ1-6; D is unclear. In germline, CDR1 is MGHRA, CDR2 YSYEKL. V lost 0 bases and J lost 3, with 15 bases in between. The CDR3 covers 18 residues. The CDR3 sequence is CASSQDGSRKDYNSPLHF. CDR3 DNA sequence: TGCGCCAGCAGCCAAGATGGCAGTAGAAAGGACTATAATTCACCCCTCCACTTT.

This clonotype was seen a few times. CDR3 nucleotide sequence: TGCAGTGCTAGACAGGGTAGGAATGAGCAGTTCTTC. It codes for CSARQGRNEQFF. The V and J genes are TRBV20-1 and TRBJ2-1; a possible D gene is TRBD1 (5 bases). Germline V gives CDR1 DFQATT, CDR2 SNEGSKA (reference sequence). The CDR3 is 12 residues long. V was clipped by 2 bases and J by 7 bases, with 9 bases between them.

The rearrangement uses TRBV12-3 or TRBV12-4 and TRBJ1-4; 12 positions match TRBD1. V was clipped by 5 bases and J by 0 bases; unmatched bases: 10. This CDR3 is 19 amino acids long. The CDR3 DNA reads TGTGCCAGCAGTCCTAGGGACAGGGGGCTTCTTCCAACTAATGAAAAACTGTTTTTT. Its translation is CASSPRDRGLLPTNEKLFF.

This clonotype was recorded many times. The CDR3 DNA reads as TGTGCCAGCAGCACGAACGCGGGGACAGATACGCAGTATTTT. Protein product: CASSTNAGTDTQYF. The genes are TRBV7-3 and TRBJ2-3; maybe TRBD2 (6 bases). This CDR3 comprises 14 residues. V was pared by 5 bases and J by 3 bases, with 12 bases between. Germline V gene lookup returns CDR1 SGHTA and CDR2 FQGTGA.

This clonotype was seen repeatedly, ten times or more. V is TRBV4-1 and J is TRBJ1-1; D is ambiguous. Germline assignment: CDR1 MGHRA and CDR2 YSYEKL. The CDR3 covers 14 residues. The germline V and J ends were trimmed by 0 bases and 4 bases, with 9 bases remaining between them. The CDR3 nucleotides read TGCGCCAGCAGCCAAGATCTCCTGGCCACTGAAGCTTTCTTT. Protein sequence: CASSQDLLATEAFF.

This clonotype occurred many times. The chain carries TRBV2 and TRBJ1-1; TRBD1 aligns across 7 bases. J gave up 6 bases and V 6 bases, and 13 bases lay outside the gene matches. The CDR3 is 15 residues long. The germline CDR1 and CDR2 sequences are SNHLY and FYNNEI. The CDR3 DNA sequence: TGTGCCAGCAGCGTACAGGGGCCTCGCAAATCTGAAGCTTTCTTT. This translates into CASSVQGPRKSEAFF.

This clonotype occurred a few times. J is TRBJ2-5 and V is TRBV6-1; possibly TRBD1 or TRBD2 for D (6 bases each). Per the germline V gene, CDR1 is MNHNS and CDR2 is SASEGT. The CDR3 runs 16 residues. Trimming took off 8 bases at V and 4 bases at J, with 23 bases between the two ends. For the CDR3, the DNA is TGTGCCAGCGCAAGTACCCGCAGGGGAGGACGAGAGACCCAGTACTTC. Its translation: CASASTRRGGRETQYF.

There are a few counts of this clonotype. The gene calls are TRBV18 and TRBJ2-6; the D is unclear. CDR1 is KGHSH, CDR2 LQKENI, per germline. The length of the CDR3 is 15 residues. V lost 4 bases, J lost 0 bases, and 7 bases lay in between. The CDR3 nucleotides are TGTGCCAGCTCACAATCACACTCTGGGGCCAACGTCCTGACTTTC. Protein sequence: CASSQSHSGANVLTF. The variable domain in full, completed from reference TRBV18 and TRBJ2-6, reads NAGVMQNPRHLVRRRGQEARLRCSPMKGHSHVYWYRQLPEEGLKFMVYLQKENIIDESGMPKERFSAEFPKEGPSILRIQQVVRGDSAAYFCASSQSHSGANVLTFGAGSRLTVL.